This passage covers 16 T cell receptor beta chains from one sample sequenced in a study of blood T cell repertoires in COVID-19. Some clones are missing from TCRdb's copy, which holds only in-frame ones; the method was immunoSEQ multiplex PCR. This sample has roughly 110,000 clones, with roughly four fifths found just once. The sample consisted of peripheral blood. The receptors derive from a woman aged 55-69 years with acute or convalescent COVID-19.

CDR3 sequence reads: CASSELTGKDQPQHF. The CDR3, as DNA: TGTGCCAGCAGTGAACTAACAGGGAAGGATCAGCCCCAGCATTTT. The chain combines TRBV6-1 with TRBJ1-5; maybe TRBD1 (6 bases). V was clipped by 2 bases and J by 5 bases, with 13 bases between them. The CDR3 has 15 amino acids. The germline V gene encodes CDR1 MNHNS and CDR2 SASEGT.

This rearrangement joins TRBV7-6 to TRBJ1-4, with D possibly TRBD1 on 5 matching bases. V was shortened by 4 bases and J by 8 bases, with 17 bases between the two germline ends. Germline CDR1 reads SGHVS; CDR2 reads FNYEAQ. There are 15 residues in the CDR3. The CDR3 loop reads CASSSSGGSKEKLFF. The CDR3 DNA is TGTGCCAGCAGCTCCTCCGGGGGGTCGAAGGAAAAACTGTTTTTT.

The chain uses TRBV2 and TRBJ2-5; D might be TRBD1 (6 bases). The CDR3 sequence is 13 residues long. V was cut by 10 bases and J by 2 bases, with 14 bases left in between. Germline V gene data show CDR1 as SNHLY and CDR2 as FYNNEI. CDR3 sequence (DNA): TGTGCCAATGACAGGTTAGGGCAAGAGACCCAGTACTTC. Protein product: CANDRLGQETQYF.

The J gene is TRBJ1-1, the V gene TRBV19; D is undetermined. Germline V gene data show CDR1 as LNHDA and CDR2 as SQIVND (reference sequence). The germline V and J ends were trimmed by 6 bases and 5 bases, with 22 bases remaining between them. The CDR3 is 16 residues long. The CDR3 is CASSASYSKEGTEAFF. The CDR3, as DNA: TGTGCCAGTAGCGCATCCTACAGTAAGGAGGGTACTGAAGCTTTCTTT.

The chain employs TRBV12-3 or TRBV12-4 and TRBJ1-2; possible D gene TRBD1, 5 bases. The length of the CDR3 is 13 residues. Trimming took 1 base from V and 4 from J, leaving 7 bases between them. CDR3 loop: CASSLGQRYGYTF. The DNA of the CDR3 is TGTGCCAGCAGTTTAGGACAGCGCTATGGCTACACCTTC.

The V gene is TRBV4-1, the J gene TRBJ2-4, with D possibly matching TRBD1 (7 bases). CDR3 length: 17 amino acids. Between the trimmed V and J ends, which lost 0 bases and 1 base, there was a span of 13 bases. CDR1 is MGHRA and CDR2 is YSYEKL in the germline V gene. The CDR3 DNA reads as TGCGCCAGCAGCCAAGATCAGTCAGGGGGGGCCAAAAACATTCAGTACTTC. Protein sequence: CASSQDQSGGAKNIQYF.

Relative to its sample, this clone is large. The V gene is TRBV7-3, the J gene TRBJ2-1; TRBD2 might be the D (7 bases). The germline gives CDR1 SGHTA, CDR2 FQGTGA. The germline V and J ends were trimmed by 0 bases and 6 bases, with 12 bases remaining between them. CDR3 size: 15 residues. The CDR3 here is CASSLTGGPGNEQFF. The CDR3 bases are TGTGCCAGCAGCTTAACGGGGGGGCCCGGCAATGAGCAGTTCTTC.

This chain uses TRBV19 with TRBJ1-4, with 9 bases identical to TRBD1. Germline V gene lookup returns CDR1 LNHDA and CDR2 SQIVND (reference sequence). There are 14 residues in the CDR3. V lost 7 bases to trimming and J lost 10 bases; unmatched junction nucleotides: 10. In DNA, the CDR3 is TGTGCCAGTATTTTGGGACAGGGAACCGGAAAACTGTTTTTT. It specifies CASILGQGTGKLFF.

The chain joins TRBV5-1 to TRBJ1-3, with D hard to call. V was cut by 8 bases and J by 1 base, with 10 bases left in between. CDR3 length: 13 amino acids. From germline, CDR1 is SGHRS and CDR2 YFSETQ. The CDR3 here is CASRGFSGNTIYF. The CDR3 nucleotides are TGCGCCAGTAGAGGTTTTTCTGGAAACACCATATATTTT.

This sequence joins TRBV6-4 and TRBJ1-4, with TRBD1 identical over 7 bases. V shed 2 bases and J 4 bases; nucleotides not matched to a gene: 1. The CDR3 consists of 14 residues. Germline-derived CDR1 and CDR2 are MRHNA and SNTAGT. This CDR3 is CASSDTGVNEKLFF. The CDR3 DNA reads as TGTGCCAGCAGTGACACAGGGGTTAATGAAAAACTGTTTTTT.

The rearrangement joins TRBV18 to TRBJ2-5, with D possibly matching TRBD1 (6 bases). Trimming removed 5 bases at V and 1 base at J, with 8 bases between. Germline V lookup: CDR1 KGHSH, CDR2 LQKENI. The CDR3 is 13 amino acids. CDR3 residues: CASSGQTQETQYF. The CDR3 DNA is TGTGCCAGCTCAGGACAGACCCAAGAGACCCAGTACTTC.

The J gene is TRBJ2-7, the V gene TRBV10-3; 9 nucleotides align to TRBD1. The CDR3 length is 11 residues. V was pared by 6 bases and J by 11 bases, with 5 bases of the junction left unmatched. The V gene's germline CDR1 is ENHRY and CDR2 SYGVKD. The CDR3 DNA reads as TGTGCCATCAGCACAGGGGGCGAAAAGTACTTC. Encoded protein: CAISTGGEKYF.

This chain uses TRBV9 with TRBJ2-7; 10 bases agree with TRBD1. The CDR3 totals 15 residues. J was trimmed by 5 bases and V by 0 bases; bases with no gene match: 5. Germline lookup yields CDR1 SGDLS and CDR2 YYNGEE. CDR3 sequence (DNA): TGTGCCAGCAGCGTAGGGGCGGGGACAGGGGACGAGCAGTACTTC. This codes for CASSVGAGTGDEQYF.

The chain couples TRBV5-1 to TRBJ2-3, with D perhaps TRBD2 (6 bases). This CDR3 spans 16 amino acids. V was shortened by 1 base and J by 6 bases, with 18 bases between the two germline ends. CDR1 is SGHRS, CDR2 YFSETQ, per germline. The CDR3 DNA reads TGCGCCAGCAGCTTGTTCCAGCGGGCAGGAGTTGATACGCAGTATTTT. Translation gives CASSLFQRAGVDTQYF.

The chain combines TRBV7-9 with TRBJ1-2, with TRBD1 matching 9 bases. Germline CDR1 SEHNR, CDR2 FQNEAQ (reference sequence). Trimming took 4 bases from V and 4 from J; bases not matched to a gene: 10. The CDR3 is made up of 16 amino acids. CDR3 in DNA: TGTGCCAGCAGCTATACACAGGGGGCCCTTTCCTATGGCTACACCTTC. This sequence encodes CASSYTQGALSYGYTF. Supplemented by reference TRBV7-9 and TRBJ1-2, the full variable domain reads DTGVSQNPRHKITKRGQNVTFRCDPISEHNRLYWYRQTLGQGPEFLTYFQNEAQLEKSRLLSDRFSAERPKGSFSTLEIQRTEQGDSAMYLCASSYTQGALSYGYTFGSGTRLTVV.

The chain combines TRBV10-3 with TRBJ2-1, with D possibly TRBD1 on 5 matching bases. Germline lookup yields CDR1 ENHRY and CDR2 SYGVKD. This CDR3 contains 15 residues. V was shortened by 10 bases and J by 0 bases, with 16 bases between the two germline ends. CDR3 region: CATTGGPSSYNEQFF. CDR3 in DNA: TGTGCCACCACAGGCGGACCGAGCTCCTACAATGAGCAGTTCTTC.